This passage covers 22 T cell receptor beta chains from one sample sequenced in a study of Graves' ophthalmopathy and Graves' hyperthyroidism (dated by TCRdb to the late 2010s). Sequenced using an Illumina HiSeq 2000. TCR beta CDR3 regions were amplified from RNA transcripts for repertoire sequencing. The first round was an RT-PCR using HTBI primers with the Qiagen OneStep RT-PCR kit, and this first round was followed by a second-round multiplex PCR, then size selection and purification. TCRdb handled the public reads itself, with Q25 trimming in fastp and clone calling in MiXCR, and kept productive beta chains. Each record represents a unique CDR3 protein, reported with the most common genes and DNA among its rows. The sample table holds around 340,000 distinct CDR3 sequences, of which about a sixth were seen once. The ten most abundant clones make up about 12% of the sample. Sequencing was done on a sample of peripheral blood. These receptor sequences come from an adult man with Graves' ophthalmopathy.

This clonotype was seen repeatedly, ten times or more. This chain joins TRBV30 and TRBJ1-1; D is possibly TRBD1 (5 bases). V was pared by 1 base and J by 0 bases, with 6 bases between. The CDR3 is 13 residues long. Germline CDR1 GTSNPN, CDR2 SVGIG (reference sequence). For the CDR3, the DNA is TGTGCCTGGAGTGGGGGGATGAACACTGAAGCTTTCTTT. This gives the protein CAWSGGMNTEAFF.

The V and J genes are TRBV15 and TRBJ2-7; 10 bases line up with TRBD2. The CDR3 extends over 16 amino acids. Germline-derived CDR1 and CDR2 are LNHNV and YYDKDF (reference sequence). Trimming removed 3 bases from V and 5 bases from J; junction bases left unmatched: 10. DNA for the CDR3: TGTGCCACCAGCAGCTTAGGTCTAGCGGGAGCCAACGAGCAGTACTTC. It is translated as CATSSLGLAGANEQYF. The full variable domain, its missing parts supplied by reference TRBV15 and TRBJ2-7, is DAMVIQNPRYQVTQFGKPVTLSCSQTLNHNVMYWYQQKSSQAPKLLFHYYDKDFNNEADTPDNFQSRRPNTSFCFLDIRSPGLGDTAMYLCATSSLGLAGANEQYFGPGTRLTVT.

This clonotype occurred many times. This chain joins TRBV5-6 and TRBJ1-1, with D tentatively TRBD1 (5 bases). Trimming took off 0 bases at V and 12 bases at J, with 15 bases between the two ends. This CDR3 is built from 13 residues. Germline CDR1 and CDR2: SGHDT and YYEEEE. CDR3 DNA: TGTGCCAGCAGCTTGGGTACAGGCGCTTATTCTTTCTTT. Protein sequence: CASSLGTGAYSFF.

This clonotype was seen a few times. This likely comes from a read error, as the CDR3 has no conserved phenylalanine or tryptophan at its end. This chain connects TRBV20-1 to TRBJ1-1; 8 bases are shared with TRBD1. This CDR3 region has 14 residues. Germline V lookup: CDR1 DFQATT, CDR2 SNEGSKA (reference sequence). The V and J ends lost 0 bases and 4 bases, in that order; junction bases with no gene match: 4. The CDR3 coding sequence is TGCAGTGCTAGAGAAATGACAGGGGCCACTGAAGCTTTCCTC. This sequence encodes CSAREMTGATEAFL.

Ten or more counts support this clonotype. The J gene is TRBJ2-7, the V gene TRBV4-1; D assignment may be TRBD1 or TRBD2 (5 bases each). The CDR3 is 14 residues long. Germline V gene lookup returns CDR1 MGHRA and CDR2 YSYEKL. Trimming left V 1 base short and J 3 bases short, with 10 bases between. The CDR3 DNA sequence: TGCGCCAGCAGCCAAGCAGGGACCTTCTACGAGCAGTACTTC. Translated: CASSQAGTFYEQYF.

This clonotype came up many times. The chain recombines TRBV7-2 with TRBJ1-2; a possible D gene is TRBD1 (6 bases). V lost 4 bases, J lost 7 bases, and 16 bases lay in between. Germline CDR1 and CDR2: SGHTA and FQGNSA. The CDR3 runs 14 residues. The CDR3 sequence: CASSSGQYFGGYTF. The CDR3 nucleotides read TGTGCCAGCAGCTCAGGACAGTATTTCGGTGGCTACACCTTC.

This clonotype was seen ten or more times. The gene calls are TRBV28 and TRBJ2-7, with a possible D match to TRBD2 (5 bases). The CDR3 consists of 11 residues. Germline values: CDR1 MDHEN, CDR2 SYDVKM. Trimming removed 7 bases from V and 3 bases from J, with 7 bases in between. The CDR3, as DNA: TGTGCCAGCAAACGGGGCTACGAGCAGTACTTC. Translating it yields CASKRGYEQYF.

This clonotype was recorded at least ten times. The chain carries TRBV6-5 and TRBJ2-5, with a weak D call TRBD1 (5 bases). Trimming left V 5 bases short and J 1 base short, with 14 bases between. Germline V gives CDR1 MNHEY, CDR2 SVGAGI. The CDR3 totals 15 residues. The CDR3 reads CASSPATDFQETQYF. In nucleotides, the CDR3 is TGTGCCAGCAGTCCTGCGACAGATTTCCAAGAGACCCAGTACTTC.

This clonotype was detected many times. This could be a read error, since a much larger clone is one nucleotide away. The chain recombines TRBV28 with TRBJ1-1; D is ambiguous. This CDR3 has 12 amino acids. Germline lookup yields CDR1 MDHEN and CDR2 SYDVKM. The ends were cut back, 5 bases at V and 14 bases at J, with 18 bases in the middle. In DNA form, the CDR3 reads TGTGCCAGCAGTAGATTTGCCAAGACGAACTTCTTT. It translates to CASSRFAKTNFF.

This clonotype was detected many times. V gene TRBV12-3 or TRBV12-4 combines with J gene TRBJ1-1; D is unclear. V lost 1 base and J lost 1, with 7 bases in between. The CDR3 is 14 residues long. The CDR3 region has the DNA TGTGCCAGCAGTTTAGATTCAGGGAACACTGAAGCTTTCTTT. Encoded protein: CASSLDSGNTEAFF.

This clonotype was recorded at least ten times. V usage is TRBV27 and J usage is TRBJ2-7; 11 bases line up with TRBD1. The junction had 9 bases not matched to a gene; V was cut back by 5 bases and J by 0 bases. The germline gives CDR1 MNHEY, CDR2 SMNVEV (reference sequence). This CDR3 has 17 amino acids. Here the CDR3 reads CASSPRWGTGGSYEQYF. CDR3 nucleotides: TGTGCCAGCAGTCCCCGGTGGGGGACAGGGGGCTCCTACGAGCAGTACTTC.

This clonotype was detected ten times or more. The rearrangement uses TRBV11-2 and TRBJ2-7, with D possibly TRBD1 on 5 matching bases. The V gene's germline CDR1 is SGHAT and CDR2 FQNNGV. V was shortened by 0 bases and J by 3 bases, with 9 bases between the two germline ends. The CDR3 runs to 14 residues. The CDR3 here is CASSLDQGFYEQYF. The CDR3 DNA follows: TGTGCCAGCAGCTTAGATCAGGGCTTCTACGAGCAGTACTTC.

The sample holds many counts of this clonotype. The chain's CDR3 is CASRNLAWGQETQYF. CDR3 in DNA: TGTGCCAGCAGAAACCTAGCGTGGGGCCAAGAGACCCAGTACTTC. The V gene is TRBV6-1, the J gene TRBJ2-5; weak D call: TRBD2 (6 bases). Germline CDR1 reads MNHNS; CDR2 reads SASEGT. V lost 6 bases, J lost 1 base, and 15 bases lay in between. This CDR3 is built from 15 residues.

This clonotype was observed at least ten times. J is TRBJ2-5 and V is TRBV29-1; no definite D call. This CDR3 is 13 amino acids long. Per the germline V gene, CDR1 is SQVTM and CDR2 is ANQGSEA. The ends were cut back, 3 bases at V and 0 bases at J, with 8 bases in the middle. For the CDR3, the DNA is TGCAGCGTTGATCGCAGAAACCAAGAGACCCAGTACTTC. Translating gives CSVDRRNQETQYF.

The sample holds many counts of this clonotype. The CDR3: CASSVGTTTEAFF. DNA of the CDR3: TGTGCCAGCAGCGTCGGGACTACCACTGAAGCTTTCTTT. The J gene is TRBJ1-1, the V gene TRBV11-2, with D maybe TRBD1 (5 bases). V lost 5 bases to trimming and J lost 4 bases, with 11 bases between them. Germline assignment: CDR1 SGHAT and CDR2 FQNNGV. The CDR3 extends over 13 amino acids.

This clonotype was seen only a few times. A read error is possible here, since a much larger clone lies one base away. The J gene is TRBJ1-2, the V gene TRBV28; possible D gene TRBD1, 5 bases. Germline V gives CDR1 MDHEN, CDR2 SYDVKM. Trimming left V 4 bases short and J 4 bases short, with 19 bases between. There are 16 residues in the CDR3. The DNA for the CDR3 is TGTGCCAGCAGTTCCGATACCCTGACAGCTCTCTATGGCTACACCTTC. This gives the protein CASSSDTLTALYGYTF.

This clonotype was seen at least ten times. This chain joins TRBV11-2 and TRBJ1-1; D is ambiguous. The V and J ends lost 1 base and 4 bases respectively, with 16 bases between them. The CDR3 sequence is 16 residues long. The germline gives CDR1 SGHAT, CDR2 FQNNGV. The chain's CDR3 is CASSLGFYGRATEAFF. In nucleotides, the CDR3 is TGTGCCAGCAGCTTAGGTTTCTATGGCAGAGCCACTGAAGCTTTCTTT.

V gene TRBV20-1 combines with J gene TRBJ2-4; 7 bases line up with TRBD1. The CDR3 is 13 residues long. V lost 5 bases to trimming and J lost 7 bases; unmatched junction nucleotides: 8. The V gene's germline CDR1 is DFQATT and CDR2 SNEGSKA (reference sequence). The CDR3 coding sequence is TGCAGTGCTTTAACAGGGGCAGGGAACATTCAGTACTTC. Its protein product is CSALTGAGNIQYF.

This clonotype has just one count. Here the CDR3 reads CATRVGGSYQPQHF. The DNA of the CDR3 is TGTGCCACCCGAGTGGGGGGTTCTTATCAGCCCCAGCATTTT. The chain employs TRBV15 and TRBJ1-5, with D tentatively TRBD1 (5 bases). CDR3 size: 14 residues. With 8 bases removed from V and 5 bases from J, the gap between germline ends came to 16 bases. Germline loops: CDR1 LNHNV, CDR2 YYDKDF (reference sequence).

The sample holds many counts of this clonotype. Written as DNA, the CDR3 is TGTGCCAGCAGCCGGGACAGGGTGTACGAGCAGTACTTC. Protein product: CASSRDRVYEQYF. The chain links TRBV6-2 or TRBV6-3 to TRBJ2-7; 9 bases line up with TRBD1. The germline V gene encodes CDR1 MNHEY and CDR2 SVGEGT. The CDR3 spans 13 residues. V was pared by 6 bases and J by 4 bases, with 4 bases of the junction left unmatched.

This clonotype was seen ten or more times. The chain combines TRBV12-3 or TRBV12-4 with TRBJ1-2, with 9 bases aligning to TRBD1. The CDR3 has 14 residues. With V trimmed by 7 bases and J by 7 bases, 10 bases remained unmatched. In nucleotides, the CDR3 is TGTGCCAGCACCAACCCGGGACAGGGTTCTGGCTACACCTTC. Amino acids: CASTNPGQGSGYTF.

This clonotype was observed at least ten times. The V and J genes are TRBV2 and TRBJ2-7; 7 nucleotides match TRBD2. The CDR3 runs 15 residues. V shed 6 bases, J shed 0 bases, and the junction held 8 bases outside the gene matches. Germline V gives CDR1 SNHLY, CDR2 FYNNEI. The CDR3 here is CASSATGTNSYEQYF. The CDR3 DNA follows: TGTGCCAGCAGCGCCACCGGGACTAACTCCTACGAGCAGTACTTC.